What follows are 32 T cell receptor beta chains derived from one specimen sequenced in a study of human versus mouse CDR3 diversity and MHC coevolution. The repertoire was sequenced with immunoSEQ multiplex PCR; TCRdb's copy has only in-frame clones and lacks some. This table holds tens of thousands of clones, around 95% found once. Sequenced sample: naive CD4+ T cells from blood. Subset in this sample: CD45RO-negative CD62L-positive naive CD4 T cells. These receptors originate from a person aged 30 to 69 in good health.

The genes are TRBV27 and TRBJ2-7; 10 nucleotides match TRBD2. The CDR3 has 15 amino acids. The germline CDR1 and CDR2 sequences are MNHEY and SMNVEV (reference sequence). With 6 bases clipped from V and 6 bases from J, the junction kept 11 bases outside the gene matches. The CDR3 sequence is CASRLAGATPPEQYF. The DNA of the CDR3 is TGTGCCAGCAGGCTAGCGGGGGCCACTCCTCCCGAGCAGTACTTC.

The chain employs TRBV28 and TRBJ2-5; 7 bases are a match to TRBD2. The CDR3 is 14 residues long. Trimming at V came to 8 bases and at J to 2 bases, leaving 8 bases not matched to a gene. Germline V lookup: CDR1 MDHEN, CDR2 SYDVKM. This chain's CDR3 is CASSTQGGQETQYF. CDR3 DNA: TGTGCCAGCTCTACCCAGGGAGGGCAAGAGACCCAGTACTTC.

This chain connects TRBV27 to TRBJ1-1, with a weak D call TRBD1 (6 bases). Germline V gene lookup returns CDR1 MNHEY and CDR2 SMNVEV (reference sequence). V lost 4 bases and J 6 bases, leaving 18 bases between the germline ends. This CDR3 is built from 15 residues. CDR3 loop: CASSSTLGAAAEAFF. The CDR3 coding sequence is TGTGCCAGCAGTTCCACCCTGGGGGCGGCGGCTGAAGCTTTCTTT.

The chain carries TRBV19 and TRBJ1-5; tentatively, D is TRBD1 (6 bases). Trimming removed 5 bases from V and 4 bases from J, with 9 bases in between. The CDR3 runs 13 residues. The V gene's germline CDR1 is LNHDA and CDR2 SQIVND (reference sequence). This chain's CDR3 is CASSLTGNQPQHF. CDR3 nucleotide sequence: TGTGCCAGTAGTCTGACAGGAAATCAGCCCCAGCATTTT.

This chain uses TRBV29-1 with TRBJ2-5; D gene ambiguous. V gave up 4 bases and J gave up 5 bases, with 14 bases separating them. Germline CDR1 is SQVTM and CDR2 is ANQGSEA. The CDR3 loop spans 13 amino acids. CDR3 protein: CSVADPRGETQYF. Here the CDR3 DNA reads TGCAGCGTTGCAGACCCACGTGGCGAGACCCAGTACTTC.

V and J are TRBV29-1 and TRBJ2-1; 7 positions match TRBD1. This CDR3 region has 13 residues. Germline CDR1 is SQVTM and CDR2 is ANQGSEA. V was pared by 3 bases and J by 6 bases, with 5 bases of the junction left unmatched. The CDR3 DNA sequence: TGCAGCGTTGAGGACAGGCGTAGCAATGAGCAGTTCTTC. It translates to CSVEDRRSNEQFF.

J is TRBJ2-1 and V is TRBV12-5; no clear D. Germline assignment: CDR1 LGHNT and CDR2 FRNRAP. Deletions cut 0 bases from V and 10 bases from J, with 10 bases between. This CDR3 contains 13 residues. CDR3 in amino acids: CASGLVLLPEQFF. Here the CDR3 DNA reads TGTGCTAGTGGTTTGGTACTGCTCCCCGAGCAGTTCTTC.

The chain combines TRBV11-2 with TRBJ2-2; TRBD1 matches 9 bases. The CDR3 contains 16 residues. Germline values: CDR1 SGHAT, CDR2 FQNNGV. Trimming took 5 bases from V and 0 from J; bases not matched to a gene: 4. CDR3 coding DNA: TGTGCCAGCAGCCCCAGACAGGGGGCGAACACCGGGGAGCTGTTTTTT. Protein sequence: CASSPRQGANTGELFF.

The chain links TRBV5-4 to TRBJ2-7; 16 bases fit TRBD2. This CDR3 contains 19 residues. Trimming took 4 bases from V and 7 from J; bases not matched to a gene: 17. Germline CDR1 SGHNT, CDR2 YYREEE (reference sequence). CDR3 in DNA: TGTGCCAGCAGCAGAAACCCACCGGGACTAGCGGGAGGGCCGCGTGAGCAGTACTTC. It yields the protein CASSRNPPGLAGGPREQYF.

This clone was seen a single time. The chain couples TRBV6-5 to TRBJ1-1, with D possibly TRBD1 on 6 matching bases. V was trimmed by 2 bases and J by 5 bases, leaving 15 bases between them. Germline V gene sequence: CDR1 MNHEY, CDR2 SVGAGI. The CDR3 runs 15 residues. The CDR3 sequence is CASSYEGGGWTEAFF. CDR3 DNA sequence: TGTGCCAGCAGTTACGAGGGAGGGGGATGGACTGAAGCTTTCTTT.

The chain recombines TRBV27 with TRBJ2-7; possibly TRBD2 for D (5 bases). The CDR3 has 13 amino acids. Looked up from germline, CDR1 is MNHEY and CDR2 is SMNVEV (reference sequence). The ends were cut back, 4 bases at V and 1 base at J, with 8 bases in the middle. The CDR3: CASSSLASYEQYF. CDR3 in DNA: TGTGCCAGCAGTTCCTTAGCGTCCTACGAGCAGTACTTC.

This chain joins TRBV11-2 and TRBJ2-3, with D perhaps TRBD1 or TRBD2 (6 bases each). CDR1 and CDR2 from the germline V gene are SGHAT and FQNNGV. The CDR3 length is 13 residues. With 6 bases removed from V and 5 bases from J, the gap between germline ends came to 12 bases. The CDR3 protein is CASRLQGGDTQYF. The CDR3 DNA follows: TGTGCCAGCAGATTACAGGGAGGAGATACGCAGTATTTT.

The chain links TRBV11-2 to TRBJ2-3, with 9 bases aligning to TRBD1. CDR1 is SGHAT and CDR2 is FQNNGV in the germline V gene. This CDR3 comprises 16 residues. The junction had 10 bases not matched to a gene; V was cut back by 5 bases and J by 4 bases. CDR3 amino acids: CASSPAGTGFADTQYF. CDR3 nucleotides: TGTGCCAGCAGCCCTGCCGGGACAGGGTTTGCAGATACGCAGTATTTT.

V is TRBV4-3 and J is TRBJ1-2; D is ambiguous. The CDR3 length is 14 residues. Deletions cut 4 bases from V and 3 bases from J, with 12 bases between. The germline V gene encodes CDR1 LGHNA and CDR2 YSLEER. CDR3 bases: TGCGCCAGCAGCCCGGACTCGTGGGACTATGGCTACACCTTC. Its translation: CASSPDSWDYGYTF.

The chain couples TRBV30 to TRBJ2-1; D not certain. Germline CDR1 GTSNPN, CDR2 SVGIG (reference sequence). Trimming left V 2 bases short and J 0 bases short, with 11 bases between. The CDR3 runs to 15 residues. In DNA form, the CDR3 reads TGTGCCTGGAGTCTGGGCCTGAGCTCCTACAATGAGCAGTTCTTC. This sequence encodes CAWSLGLSSYNEQFF.

This rearrangement joins TRBV29-1 to TRBJ2-2; the D is unclear. This CDR3 has 12 amino acids. Germline loops: CDR1 SQVTM, CDR2 ANQGSEA. V lost 3 bases to trimming and J lost 5 bases, with 7 bases between them. The CDR3 nucleotides are TGCAGCGTTGACGGTGGTACCGGGGAGCTGTTTTTT. Translated: CSVDGGTGELFF.

CDR3: CASSLHGTENEQYF. The CDR3 nucleotides are TGTGCCAGCAGCTTACACGGGACAGAAAACGAGCAGTACTTC. The gene calls are TRBV7-3 and TRBJ2-7; 7 bases map to TRBD1. The V gene's germline CDR1 is SGHTA and CDR2 FQGTGA. V shed 2 bases, J shed 5 bases, and the junction held 6 bases outside the gene matches. This CDR3 contains 14 residues.

A single count supports this clone. The chain carries TRBV6-6 and TRBJ1-2; D unresolved. The germline V gene encodes CDR1 MNHNY and CDR2 SVGAGI (reference sequence). The germline V and J ends were trimmed by 5 bases and 3 bases, with 7 bases remaining between them. The CDR3 contains 12 residues. This CDR3 is CASSVTDYGYTF. CDR3 DNA: TGTGCCAGCAGTGTAACGGACTATGGCTACACCTTC.

The chain is built from TRBV6-4 and TRBJ2-3; D gene ambiguous. This CDR3 spans 15 amino acids. Trimming pared 3 bases from V and 4 bases from J, leaving 14 bases between. Germline V lookup: CDR1 MRHNA, CDR2 SNTAGT. The CDR3 loop is CASSDPRNKPDTQYF. In DNA, the CDR3 is TGTGCCAGCAGTGATCCCCGTAATAAGCCAGATACGCAGTATTTT.

CDR3 sequence reads: CASSLGGDRDEQYF. The CDR3 DNA reads as TGTGCCAGCAGCTTAGGGGGGGACAGGGACGAGCAGTACTTC. The chain couples TRBV11-3 to TRBJ2-7; 9 positions agree with TRBD1. The junction had 3 bases not matched to a gene; V was cut back by 1 base and J by 5 bases. CDR3 length equals 14 residues. Germline lookup yields CDR1 SGHNT and CDR2 YENEEA.

The chain combines TRBV15 with TRBJ1-1, with D possibly TRBD1 on 5 matching bases. The V and J ends lost 3 bases and 4 bases respectively, with 15 bases between them. This CDR3 contains 15 residues. Germline CDR1 reads LNHNV; CDR2 reads YYDKDF (reference sequence). CDR3 sequence reads: CATSSLDISITEAFF. The DNA of the CDR3 is TGTGCCACCAGCAGTTTGGACATTTCAATCACTGAAGCTTTCTTT.

The chain has TRBV7-8 and TRBJ2-3, with a possible D match to TRBD2 (6 bases). The CDR3 spans 14 residues. The germline CDR1 and CDR2 sequences are SGHVS and FQNEAQ. Trimming removed 3 bases at V and 2 bases at J, with 9 bases between. In DNA form, the CDR3 reads TGTGCCAGCAGCTTGGGACTTTACACAGATACGCAGTATTTT. This gives the protein CASSLGLYTDTQYF. Full variable domain (rest looked up from reference TRBV7-8 and TRBJ2-3): GAGVSQSPRYKVAKRGQDVALRCDPISGHVSLFWYQQALGQGPEFLTYFQNEAQLDKSGLPSDRFFAERPEGSVSTLKIQRTQQEDSAVYLCASSLGLYTDTQYFGPGTRLTVL.

The chain couples TRBV18 to TRBJ2-7; unclear D gene. Germline assignment: CDR1 KGHSH and CDR2 LQKENI. CDR3 length: 13 amino acids. The V gene lost 4 bases and the J gene lost 2 bases, with 9 bases spanning the gap. CDR3 region: CASSQQSTYEQYF. The DNA of the CDR3 is TGTGCCAGCTCACAACAGAGTACCTACGAGCAGTACTTC.

The chain uses TRBV6-1 and TRBJ2-3, with 12 positions matching TRBD2. The CDR3 has 13 amino acids. Trimming removed 6 bases from V and 8 bases from J; junction bases left unmatched: 3. CDR1 and CDR2 (germline): MNHNS, SASEGT. CDR3 sequence reads: CASRLAGGGTQYF. CDR3 in DNA: TGTGCCAGCAGACTAGCGGGGGGCGGTACGCAGTATTTT.

The CDR3 region is CASRTNTVNTEAFF. The CDR3 bases are TGTGCCAGCAGGACCAATACAGTGAACACTGAAGCTTTCTTT. V and J are TRBV6-1 and TRBJ1-1; D gene uncertain. From germline, CDR1 is MNHNS and CDR2 SASEGT. CDR3 length: 14 residues. With 6 bases removed from V and 0 bases from J, the gap between germline ends came to 11 bases.

The DNA of the CDR3 is TGTGCCAGCAGCTTGGTTGTTTCTACAGGGCCCTACAATGAGCAGTTCTTC. Amino acids: CASSLVVSTGPYNEQFF. The rearrangement joins TRBV5-4 to TRBJ2-1; the D gene is possibly TRBD1 (6 bases). Trimming stripped 0 bases from V and 2 bases from J, with 15 bases between. The germline CDR1 and CDR2 sequences are SGHNT and YYREEE (reference sequence). CDR3 length equals 17 residues.

This rearrangement joins TRBV5-6 to TRBJ1-2; TRBD1 matches 10 bases. Trimming at V came to 4 bases and at J to 3 bases, leaving 3 bases not matched to a gene. The CDR3 has 14 amino acids. Germline assignment: CDR1 SGHDT and CDR2 YYEEEE. CDR3 region: CASSRQGAYYGYTF. CDR3 nucleotide sequence: TGTGCCAGCAGCCGACAGGGGGCCTACTATGGCTACACCTTC. The variable domain in full, with the rest retrieved from reference TRBV5-6 and TRBJ1-2, is DAGVTQSPTHLIKTRGQQVTLRCSPKSGHDTVSWYQQALGQGPQFIFQYYEEEERQRGNFPDRFSGHQFPNYSSELNVNALLLGDSALYLCASSRQGAYYGYTFGSGTRLTVV.

This chain connects TRBV5-4 to TRBJ2-4, with D possibly being TRBD1 (6 bases). The CDR3 is 14 residues long. Germline V gives CDR1 SGHNT, CDR2 YYREEE (reference sequence). V lost 4 bases to trimming and J lost 6 bases, with 14 bases between them. The CDR3 sequence is CASSPKTGANIQYF. As DNA, the CDR3 is TGTGCCAGCAGCCCCAAGACAGGTGCAAACATTCAGTACTTC.

The rearrangement links TRBV7-3 to TRBJ2-7; 7 bases match TRBD1. Germline V gene lookup returns CDR1 SGHTA and CDR2 FQGTGA. After removal of 5 bases from V and 6 bases from J, the junction contained 10 bases not matched to a gene. CDR3 size: 14 residues. The CDR3 sequence: CASSPTQGYGEQYF. The CDR3 bases are TGTGCCAGCAGCCCGACACAGGGGTACGGCGAGCAGTACTTC. Complete variable domain (other parts from reference TRBV7-3 and TRBJ2-7): GAGVSQTPSNKVTEKGKYVELRCDPISGHTALYWYRQSLGQGPEFLIYFQGTGAADDSGLPNDRFFAVRPEGSVSTLKIQRTERGDSAVYLCASSPTQGYGEQYFGPGTRLTVT.

This clone was detected only a few times. This sequence joins TRBV9 and TRBJ2-2; maybe TRBD2 (5 bases). Trimming took 4 bases from V and 5 from J, leaving 12 bases between them. Looked up from germline, CDR1 is SGDLS and CDR2 is YYNGEE. The CDR3 totals 14 residues. CDR3: CASSPPTGTGELFF. The CDR3 DNA reads TGTGCCAGCAGCCCCCCCACGGGAACCGGGGAGCTGTTTTTT.

This chain uses TRBV6-6 with TRBJ1-1, with a weak D call TRBD1 (6 bases). Trimming left V 6 bases short and J 4 bases short, with 21 bases between. The CDR3 is 16 residues long. Germline CDR1 and CDR2: MNHNY and SVGAGI (reference sequence). Here the CDR3 DNA reads TGTGCCAGCAGCCTTGGCGGGGGGGCTTTGGGCACTGAAGCTTTCTTT. Its protein is CASSLGGGALGTEAFF.

The rearrangement uses TRBV7-3 and TRBJ2-3, with 8 bases aligning to TRBD1. CDR3 size: 14 residues. The germline gives CDR1 SGHTA, CDR2 FQGTGA. Unmatched junction bases numbered 3, after V lost 5 bases and J lost 2 bases. The CDR3, as DNA: TGTGCCAGCAGCCGACAGGGGAACACAGATACGCAGTATTTT. Its translation: CASSRQGNTDTQYF.